These 30 T cell receptor beta chains were all obtained from the same sample, sequenced in a study of radiation and T cells in renal cell carcinoma (dated by TCRdb to about 2020). The time point label, as the study defines it: tumor resected at nephrectomy. The label giving this sample's treatment or condition can be read as: treatment-naive control, cytoreductive nephrectomy. Libraries were built with the immunoSEQ multiplex PCR assay. TCRdb took over this immuneACCESS table, retaining in-frame rearrangements with V and J assigned. Such tables are incomplete; in checked studies, under half of the missing clones stem from an unresolved V gene, and the remainder is unexplained. For this sample the table gives fewer than 15,000 clones, of which 62% were detected only once. The top ten hold approximately 16% of the sample. The source was tumor tissue, collected from a patient whose treatment was nephrectomy without radiotherapy. The receptor source for this set is a man aged 55 to 70 with renal cell carcinoma.

The chain employs TRBV5-1 and TRBJ1-4; the D gene is possibly TRBD1 (5 bases). Per the germline V gene, CDR1 is SGHRS and CDR2 is YFSETQ. Deletions cut 3 bases from V and 4 bases from J, with 13 bases between. CDR3 length equals 15 residues. This CDR3 is CASSSKGASNEKLFF. The CDR3 DNA is TGCGCCAGCAGCTCGAAAGGGGCCAGTAATGAAAAACTGTTTTTT.

Note on this clone: This likely reflects a read error, since a far larger clone is one base away. The sample holds other DNA sequences that translate to the same CDR3. V and J are TRBV4-1 and TRBJ1-2; D remains unclear. Germline CDR1 and CDR2: MGHRA and YSYEKL. V lost 4 bases and J lost 6, with 9 bases in between. This CDR3 spans 12 amino acids. As DNA, the CDR3 is TGCGCCAGCAGCCCTCCCGGGAATGGCTACACCTTC. It encodes CASSPPGNGYTF.

The V and J genes are TRBV5-8 and TRBJ1-1; 8 nucleotides agree with TRBD1. CDR1 and CDR2 (germline): SGHTS, YDEGEE. The V and J ends lost 4 bases and 0 bases, in that order; junction bases with no gene match: 5. The CDR3 covers 15 residues. The DNA for the CDR3 is TGTGCCAGCAGCCCCCAGGGGGCCATGAACACTGAAGCTTTCTTT. This encodes CASSPQGAMNTEAFF.

The chain carries TRBV30 and TRBJ2-3; weak D call: TRBD2 (5 bases). Germline values: CDR1 GTSNPN, CDR2 SVGIG (reference sequence). CDR3 length: 13 amino acids. V dropped 2 bases and J dropped 6 bases, with 12 bases sitting between them. CDR3 sequence: CAWSTAVTDTQYF. CDR3 coding DNA: TGTGCCTGGAGTACAGCGGTCACGGATACGCAGTATTTT.

The chain uses TRBV7-8 and TRBJ2-7; D call uncertain. Trimming shortened V by 1 base and J by 6 bases, and 19 bases separated the two germline ends. CDR3 length: 16 residues. Germline CDR1 is SGHVS and CDR2 is FQNEAQ. Here the CDR3 DNA reads TGTGCCAGCAGCTTAGTTACTGCACGTCTAGGATCCGAGCAGTACTTC. This codes for CASSLVTARLGSEQYF.

This sequence joins TRBV7-2 and TRBJ2-1; a possible D gene is TRBD1 (6 bases). V was cut by 8 bases and J by 6 bases, with 20 bases left in between. This CDR3 contains 15 residues. Germline lookup yields CDR1 SGHTA and CDR2 FQGNSA. CDR3 in DNA: TGTGCCAGCGGGAGAAGAACAGGGACGGGCAATGAGCAGTTCTTC. Encoded protein: CASGRRTGTGNEQFF.

This clone was counted between two and nine times. The J gene is TRBJ2-4, the V gene TRBV28; D remains ambiguous. Trimming removed 5 bases at V and 8 bases at J, with 7 bases between. The CDR3 spans 11 residues. Germline CDR1 MDHEN, CDR2 SYDVKM. The CDR3 reads CASSRQDIQYF. CDR3 nucleotides: TGTGCCAGCAGTCGGCAGGACATTCAGTACTTC.

The chain joins TRBV28 to TRBJ2-5; 8 bases agree with TRBD2. CDR3 size: 15 residues. Trimming removed 7 bases from V and 4 bases from J; junction bases left unmatched: 11. Germline V gene data show CDR1 as MDHEN and CDR2 as SYDVKM. DNA for the CDR3: TGTGCCAGCAAGGGCGGGGGGATTGTGGGAGAGACCCAGTACTTC. Protein sequence: CASKGGGIVGETQYF.

V usage is TRBV5-1 and J usage is TRBJ2-1, with D possibly TRBD2 on 6 matching bases. CDR1 and CDR2 (germline): SGHRS, YFSETQ. Deletions cut 0 bases from V and 9 bases from J, with 16 bases between. The CDR3 runs 15 residues. The CDR3 bases are TGCGCCAGCAGCTTGGTCCCTAGCGTGAGGGGTGAGCAGTTCTTC. Protein: CASSLVPSVRGEQFF.

The rearrangement uses TRBV9 and TRBJ2-1; D gene ambiguous. V was clipped by 2 bases and J by 12 bases, with 12 bases between them. The CDR3 spans 12 residues. CDR1 and CDR2 (germline): SGDLS, YYNGEE. CDR3 bases: TGTGCCAGCAGCGTTGGAACCGGAACGCAGTTCTTC. Translated: CASSVGTGTQFF.

This chain uses TRBV29-1 with TRBJ1-5; a weak D match, TRBD1 (5 bases). CDR1 and CDR2 from the germline V gene are SQVTM and ANQGSEA. The CDR3 is 13 residues long. V lost 2 bases, J lost 6 bases, and 11 bases lay in between. CDR3 residues: CSVEQGVGQPQHF. CDR3 DNA: TGCAGCGTTGAACAGGGTGTGGGTCAGCCCCAGCATTTT.

This clone was counted only a few times. The rearrangement links TRBV7-9 to TRBJ2-2; D is undetermined. Trimming removed 4 bases from V and 4 bases from J, with 7 bases in between. This CDR3 region has 13 residues. Germline V gene data show CDR1 as SEHNR and CDR2 as FQNEAQ (reference sequence). The CDR3 DNA follows: TGTGCCAGCAGCTACACAAGCACCGGGGAGCTGTTTTTT. Its protein is CASSYTSTGELFF.

Relative to its sample, this clone is medium-sized. The chain has TRBV28 and TRBJ2-5, with D unclear. The CDR3 runs 12 residues. Germline V gene lookup returns CDR1 MDHEN and CDR2 SYDVKM. The V end lost 6 bases, the J end lost 7 bases, and 12 bases lay between the germline ends. As DNA, the CDR3 is TGTGCCAGCAGCCTACCTGAGGTGACCCAGTACTTC. Amino acids: CASSLPEVTQYF. Variable domain in full (rest from reference TRBV28 and TRBJ2-5): DVKVTQSSRYLVKRTGEKVFLECVQDMDHENMFWYRQDPGLGLRLIYFSYDVKMKEKGDIPEGYSVSREKKERFSLILESASTNQTSMYLCASSLPEVTQYFGPGTRLLVL.

This chain connects TRBV5-6 to TRBJ1-5; 7 nucleotides line up with TRBD1. This CDR3 has 15 amino acids. The V segment lost 0 bases and the J segment 6 bases; nucleotides outside the gene matches: 6. Germline values: CDR1 SGHDT, CDR2 YYEEEE. CDR3 amino acids: CASSLAGKGAQPQHF. The CDR3 DNA reads TGTGCCAGCAGCTTGGCCGGGAAGGGGGCTCAGCCCCAGCATTTT.

The V call is TRBV28, the J call TRBJ1-1; no clear D. The length of the CDR3 is 13 residues. Germline loops: CDR1 MDHEN, CDR2 SYDVKM. The V gene lost 3 bases and the J gene lost 7 bases, with 12 bases spanning the gap. CDR3 sequence (DNA): TGTGCCAGCAGTTTGCCGAACGGGTTTGAAGCTTTCTTT. Amino acid sequence: CASSLPNGFEAFF. The whole variable domain, filled in from reference TRBV28 and TRBJ1-1, reads DVKVTQSSRYLVKRTGEKVFLECVQDMDHENMFWYRQDPGLGLRLIYFSYDVKMKEKGDIPEGYSVSREKKERFSLILESASTNQTSMYLCASSLPNGFEAFFGQGTRLTVV.

The table lists this clone with a few counts. The DNA of the CDR3 is TGCGCCAGCAGCCAAGAGACCCTGGGTGAAAAACTGTTTTTT. This translates into CASSQETLGEKLFF. This chain uses TRBV4-1 with TRBJ1-4, with unresolved D. CDR3 length: 14 amino acids. V was clipped by 0 bases and J by 7 bases, with 9 bases between them. The germline V gene has CDR1 MGHRA and CDR2 YSYEKL.

By proportion, this clone is medium-sized. This chain connects TRBV27 to TRBJ2-2; D tentatively reads TRBD1 or TRBD2 (5 bases each). This CDR3 has 14 residues. Trimming cost V 6 bases and J 0 bases, with 8 bases left between them. In germline, CDR1 is MNHEY, CDR2 SMNVEV (reference sequence). This CDR3 reads CASRGTTNTGELFF. CDR3 DNA sequence: TGTGCCAGCAGAGGGACGACGAACACCGGGGAGCTGTTTTTT.

This chain uses TRBV27 with TRBJ1-2; D may be TRBD1 (5 bases). Germline CDR1 is MNHEY and CDR2 is SMNVEV (reference sequence). The length of the CDR3 is 13 residues. The germline V and J ends were trimmed by 3 bases and 4 bases, with 9 bases remaining between them. CDR3 DNA: TGTGCCAGCAGTTTCCAGGGTGCCTATGGCTACACCTTC. Its translation: CASSFQGAYGYTF.

The chain links TRBV19 to TRBJ1-5, with TRBD1 as a possible D gene (5 bases). CDR1 is LNHDA, CDR2 SQIVND, per germline (reference sequence). Deletions cut 3 bases from V and 2 bases from J, with 11 bases between. The CDR3 contains 15 residues. CDR3 nucleotide sequence: TGTGCCAGTAGTATCTGGGGGTTGGGCAATCAGCCCCAGCATTTT. Encoded protein: CASSIWGLGNQPQHF.

The table lists this clone with a few counts. The chain uses TRBV5-1 and TRBJ2-7; D is undetermined. V was clipped by 4 bases and J by 2 bases, with 4 bases between them. This CDR3 spans 11 amino acids. CDR1 SGHRS and CDR2 YFSETQ come from the germline V gene. The CDR3 region is CASSDTYEQYF. The CDR3 nucleotides read TGCGCCAGCAGCGATACCTACGAGCAGTACTTC.

V gene TRBV7-9 combines with J gene TRBJ2-7; TRBD2 agrees at 10 bases. Unmatched junction bases numbered 8, after V lost 4 bases and J lost 5 bases. Looked up from germline, CDR1 is SEHNR and CDR2 is FQNEAQ (reference sequence). The CDR3 sequence is 15 residues long. The CDR3 DNA reads as TGTGCCAGCAGCTCCCGGGCTAGCGGGAGTAACGAGCAGTACTTC. This gives the protein CASSSRASGSNEQYF.

The chain recombines TRBV28 with TRBJ1-2; 10 nucleotides agree with TRBD1. CDR1 and CDR2 from the germline V gene are MDHEN and SYDVKM. There are 16 residues in the CDR3. The J segment lost 4 bases and the V segment lost 5 bases, leaving 10 bases of the junction unmatched. The CDR3 region is CASSVPGTGVPYGYTF. The CDR3 DNA reads as TGTGCCAGCAGTGTACCTGGGACAGGGGTTCCCTATGGCTACACCTTC.

In its sample, this clone was seen a few times. The rearrangement joins TRBV20-1 to TRBJ1-4; D remains ambiguous. Germline V CDR1 and CDR2: DFQATT, SNEGSKA (reference sequence). This CDR3 has 11 amino acids. For the CDR3, the DNA is TGCAGAGGGCAGTCTAATGAAAAACTGTTTTTT. Its translation is CRGQSNEKLFF.

This clone was counted only a few times. CDR3 residues: CASSAGGTEAFF. The CDR3 nucleotides are TGTGCCAGCAGCGCAGGGGGTACTGAAGCTTTCTTT. The gene calls are TRBV9 and TRBJ1-1; 7 bases align to TRBD1. The CDR3 is 12 residues long. After removal of 3 bases from V and 5 bases from J, the junction contained 1 base not matched to a gene. Looked up from germline, CDR1 is SGDLS and CDR2 is YYNGEE.

J is TRBJ1-1 and V is TRBV6-1; no clear D gene. With 1 base removed from V and 8 bases from J, the gap between germline ends came to 14 bases. In germline, CDR1 is MNHNS, CDR2 SASEGT. This CDR3 contains 14 residues. The CDR3 is CASSEGFLLGEAFF. As DNA, the CDR3 is TGTGCCAGCAGTGAAGGCTTTCTTCTTGGAGAAGCTTTCTTT.

This clone was counted a few times. The chain recombines TRBV30 with TRBJ1-4; 7 nucleotides match TRBD1. The trim removed 2 bases at V and 0 bases at J, leaving 3 bases unmatched. The CDR3 sequence is 15 residues long. Germline values: CDR1 GTSNPN, CDR2 SVGIG (reference sequence). Here the CDR3 DNA reads TGTGCCTGGAGTCGGACAGGAGCAACTAATGAAAAACTGTTTTTT. It encodes CAWSRTGATNEKLFF.

This clone ranks as medium-sized. The junction differs from germline at one of its ends, possibly a read error. The CDR3 is CASSFAYLAGVGYVQYF. The CDR3 region has the DNA TGTGCCAGCAGTTTTGCCTATCTAGCGGGAGTTGGTTACGTGCAGTACTTC. V and J are TRBV28 and TRBJ2-7, with TRBD2 identical over 10 bases. CDR1 and CDR2 from the germline V gene are MDHEN and SYDVKM. The CDR3 totals 17 residues.

The chain carries TRBV6-1 and TRBJ2-7; TRBD2 matches 10 bases. This CDR3 is built from 15 residues. Germline lookup yields CDR1 MNHNS and CDR2 SASEGT. J gave up 0 bases and V 2 bases, and 1 base lay outside the gene matches. CDR3: CASSEQRGGSYEQYF. The CDR3 DNA reads TGTGCCAGCAGTGAACAGCGGGGGGGCTCCTACGAGCAGTACTTC.

The chain employs TRBV7-9 and TRBJ2-3; D gene uncertain. V lost 1 base and J lost 4, with 9 bases in between. The CDR3 loop spans 14 amino acids. Looked up from germline, CDR1 is SEHNR and CDR2 is FQNEAQ (reference sequence). In nucleotides, the CDR3 is TGTGCCAGCAGCTTAGTGGCCTGGCCAGATACGCAGTATTTT. As protein: CASSLVAWPDTQYF.

The rearrangement joins TRBV13 to TRBJ2-5, with D uncertain. Trimming pared 5 bases from V and 3 bases from J, leaving 4 bases between. The CDR3 covers 11 residues. From germline, CDR1 is PRHDT and CDR2 FYEKMQ (reference sequence). CDR3 coding DNA: TGTGCCAGCAGCAAAGAAGAGACCCAGTACTTC. It specifies CASSKEETQYF.